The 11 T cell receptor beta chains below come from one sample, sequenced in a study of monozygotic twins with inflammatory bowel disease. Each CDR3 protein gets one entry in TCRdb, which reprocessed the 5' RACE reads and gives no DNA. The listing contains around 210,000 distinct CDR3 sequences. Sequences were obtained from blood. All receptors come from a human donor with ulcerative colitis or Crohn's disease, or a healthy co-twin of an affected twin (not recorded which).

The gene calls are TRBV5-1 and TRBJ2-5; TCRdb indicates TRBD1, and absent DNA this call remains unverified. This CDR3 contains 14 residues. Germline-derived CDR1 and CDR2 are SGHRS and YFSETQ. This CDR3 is CASSLSGGEETQYF.

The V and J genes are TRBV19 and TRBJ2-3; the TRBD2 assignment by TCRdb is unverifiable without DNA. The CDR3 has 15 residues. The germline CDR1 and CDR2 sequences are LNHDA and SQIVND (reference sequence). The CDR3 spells CASSGSGDLTDMQYF.

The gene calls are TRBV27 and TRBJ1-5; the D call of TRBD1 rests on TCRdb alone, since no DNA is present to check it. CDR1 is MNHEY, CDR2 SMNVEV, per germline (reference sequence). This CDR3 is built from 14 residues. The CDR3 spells CAIGGGRREKPQHF.

CDR3: CASSPGTRGNEQFF. The V and J genes are TRBV18 and TRBJ2-1; TCRdb calls TRBD2, which cannot be checked without DNA. This CDR3 has 14 residues. CDR1 and CDR2 (germline): KGHSH, LQKENI.

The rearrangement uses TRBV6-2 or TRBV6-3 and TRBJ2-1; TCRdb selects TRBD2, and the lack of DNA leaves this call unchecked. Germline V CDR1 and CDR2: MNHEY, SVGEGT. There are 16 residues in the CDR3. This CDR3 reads CASQIAERESYNEQFF.

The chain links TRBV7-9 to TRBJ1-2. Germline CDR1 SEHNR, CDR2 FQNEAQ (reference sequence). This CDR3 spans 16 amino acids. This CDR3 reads CASSPRWEEVDYGYTF.

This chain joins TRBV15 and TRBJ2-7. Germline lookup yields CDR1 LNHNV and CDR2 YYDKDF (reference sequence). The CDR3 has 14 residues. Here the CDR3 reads CATSPHSSSYEQYF.

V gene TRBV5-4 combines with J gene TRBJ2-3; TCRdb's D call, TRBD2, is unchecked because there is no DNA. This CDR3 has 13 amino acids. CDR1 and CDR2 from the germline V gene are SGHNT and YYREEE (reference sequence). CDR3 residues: CASSSAGSGTQYF. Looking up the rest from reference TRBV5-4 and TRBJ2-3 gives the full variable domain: ETGVTQSPTHLIKTRGQQVTLRCSSQSGHNTVSWYQQALGQGPQFIFQYYREEENGRGNFPPRFSGLQFPNYSSELNVNALELDDSALYLCASSSAGSGTQYFGPGTRLTVL.

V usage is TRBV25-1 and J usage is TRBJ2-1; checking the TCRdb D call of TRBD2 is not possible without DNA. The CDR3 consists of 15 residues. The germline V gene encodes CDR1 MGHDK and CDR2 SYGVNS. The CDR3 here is CASSEGGSWADEQFF.

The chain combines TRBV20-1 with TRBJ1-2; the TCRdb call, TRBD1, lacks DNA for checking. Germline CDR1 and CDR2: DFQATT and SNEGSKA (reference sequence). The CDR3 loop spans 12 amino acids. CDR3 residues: CSATSSRAGYTF.

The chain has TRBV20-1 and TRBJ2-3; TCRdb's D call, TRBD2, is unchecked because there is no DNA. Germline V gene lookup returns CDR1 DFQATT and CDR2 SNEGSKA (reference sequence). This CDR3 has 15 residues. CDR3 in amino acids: CSARAPGLSTDTQYF.